A selection of T cell receptor beta chains follows, all from one sample in a study of blood T cell repertoires in COVID-19. Only in-frame clones appear in the TCRdb table, and some are missing; sequencing was by immunoSEQ multiplex PCR. Among approximately 220,000 clones, about 80% were seen once, and the ten largest hold roughly 2.3%. The specimen sequenced was peripheral blood. The receptors shown here come from a woman between 55 and 75 years old with acute or convalescent COVID-19. Each CDR3 is given with its conserved first and last residue. The D gene is left open where the match is weak. Size is stated for part of the rows, as once, few or many counts, or as a class when the clone is expanded.

d_gene | j_gene | len | abundance | v_gene | CDR3aa | CDR3nt
- | TRBJ2-7 | 11 | - | TRBV4-1 | CASSLEGEQYF | TGCGCCAGCAGTCTAGAGGGCGAGCAGTACTTC
- | TRBJ2-3 | 16 | - | TRBV6-6 | CASIPPTGLSTDTQYF | TGTGCCAGCATCCCCCCCACGGGGTTGAGCACAGATACGCAGTATTTT
- | TRBJ2-7 | 14 | - | TRBV2 | CASSVLAKDYEQYF | TGTGCCAGCAGTGTATTGGCAAAAGACTACGAGCAGTACTTC
- | TRBJ1-6 | 13 | - | TRBV7-8 | CASSLMRESPLHF | TGTGCCAGCAGCTTAATGAGGGAGTCACCCCTCCACTTT
- | TRBJ1-1 | 15 | - | TRBV14 | CASSRLGQPNTEAFF | TGTGCCAGCAGCCGCCTCGGACAGCCGAACACTGAAGCTTTCTTT
TRBD1 | TRBJ2-2 | 15 | few | TRBV28 | CASRPGTGYAGELFF | TGTGCCAGCAGGCCCGGGACAGGGTACGCCGGGGAGCTGTTTTTT
- | TRBJ1-5 | 14 | - | TRBV7-2 | CASSLARGGQPQHF | TGTGCCAGCAGCTTAGCGCGGGGGGGCCAGCCCCAGCATTTT
- | TRBJ2-5 | 12 | - | TRBV5-1 | CASSTTKETQYF | TGCGCCAGCAGCACCACAAAAGAGACCCAGTACTTC
- | TRBJ2-7 | 15 | - | TRBV7-2 | CASSLALDSTYEQYF | TGTGCCAGCAGCTTAGCCCTTGACTCCACCTACGAGCAGTACTTC
- | TRBJ2-5 | 14 | - | TRBV6-5 | CASSGGLLGETQYF | TGTGCCAGCAGCGGGGGACTTCTCGGGGAGACCCAGTACTTC
TRBD2 | TRBJ2-3 | 15 | - | TRBV11-2 | CASSLEPGGWDTQYF | TGTGCCAGCAGCTTAGAGCCGGGGGGGTGGGATACGCAGTATTTT
TRBD2 | TRBJ2-3 | 13 | - | TRBV30 | CAWSPTGTTAQYF | TGTGCCTGGAGTCCGACCGGGACTACCGCGCAGTATTTT
TRBD1 | TRBJ2-1 | 12 | - | TRBV2 | CAKGQGAAEQFF | TGTGCCAAGGGACAGGGGGCTGCCGAGCAGTTCTTC